Here is one TCR beta chain with its context. Its antigen target is currently unknown. Base qualities are missing; no much larger clone stands one base away. As encoded in the germline V gene (reference sequence), CDR1 is MNHEY while CDR2 is SMNVEV. Counted from cysteine to phenylalanine, this CDR3 has 15 amino acids. Only the CDR3 DNA stays, 45 bases, in frame from base 1. Trimming takes 8 bases from V and 0 bases from J, and the germline ends sit 14 bases apart. Libraries were prepared through PCR. TCRdb shows the sequencer as Illumina HiSeq 2500. To reduce PCR and sequencing biases, unique molecular identifiers were built into the TCR beta cDNA libraries. Some 500,000 cDNA molecules were obtained for every 1 to 10 million input T cells, so each molecule roughly corresponded to one T cell. Patient libraries were prepared and sequenced with the same protocol used for the earlier healthy control dataset. Within a given batch, samples were prepared together, multiplexed and sequenced on the same HiSeq lane. Per the authors' processing: MIGEC was used to process the raw barcoded reads, and molecular identifier groups with only a single read were discarded before consensus assembly and CDR3 extraction. VDJtools was used for post-analysis of the clonotype tables, with diversity normalized by down-sampling every dataset to the smallest sample size. Repertoire overlap clustering matched CDR3 amino acid but not nucleotide sequences to correct batch-related cross-sample contamination. In TCRdb, the public reads were trimmed at Q25 with fastp and aligned with MiXCR, with productive beta chains retained. Each entry merges the rows of one CDR3 protein and shows their most common DNA and genes. The V and J calls follow TCRdb's processing rather than the paper's. The sample profile shows approximately 460,000 distinct CDR3 sequences; roughly 46% of them were found once. The top ten hold about 12% of the sample.

TCR beta repertoires were profiled from peripheral blood of 13 young patients with multiple sclerosis to demonstrate the VDJtools post-analysis software. The multiple sclerosis patients were children and adolescents ranging in age from 6 to 15 years. These data belong to a study of post-analysis software for immune sequencing data (dated by TCRdb to the mid-2010s). As for the study more broadly: The recorded disease courses included relapsing-remitting, secondary progressive and progressive-relapsing multiple sclerosis, and some patients had no subtype annotation. A subset of samples was prepared in parallel using single-end sample barcoding, then pooled and co-amplified after Illumina adapter ligation. Patient repertoires were compared against around twelve previously published healthy control repertoires from donors aged about 6 to 27 years. Study-level results and caveats: Direct clustering with F measure revealed strong co-clustering of samples prepared in the same batch, which led to a batch-effect correction. Normalized Chao1 diversity was significantly lower in multiple sclerosis patients than controls, suggesting substantial peripheral T-cell clonal expansion. Significantly higher frequencies in patients than in controls were found for about five TRBV segments, including TRBV5-6, TRBV5-1 and TRBV20-1. The multiple sclerosis patient group was slightly younger than the control group.

The sequence was obtained from a girl between 10 and 17 years old with multiple sclerosis. The chain was built from TRBV27 and TRBJ2-1; no D gene can be assigned with confidence. What was sequenced was blood. The sequenced DNA: TGTGCCAGCCAGAGACCAAGACCCTCCTACAATGAGCAGTTCTTC. This gives the protein CASQRPRPSYNEQFF.